What follows is one TCR beta chain and its context. Its matching antigen is unknown. Generated by immunoSEQ multiplex PCR, the TCRdb table keeps only in-frame clones and is missing some. The data show about 200,000 clones, 85% to 90% seen once. These data originate in a study of cytomegalovirus exposure and HLA in healthy donors. Broader study findings: Among the CMV-associated chains, three were confirmed in vitro as specific for CMV antigens. Most TCR sequences proved rare, with some public TCRs found in many donors. The classifier reportedly diagnosed cytomegalovirus status with high sensitivity and specificity.

The CDR3 consists of 18 residues. Germline V gene sequence: CDR1 LGHNA, CDR2 YSLEER. V was trimmed by 0 bases and J by 5 bases, leaving 22 bases between them. The donors were part of the validation cohort of roughly 110 subjects. That cohort was separate from the first cohort, which comprised 550 to 750 subjects. Sample: PBMCs. V and J are TRBV4-3 and TRBJ2-5, with D possibly being TRBD2 (6 bases). The source of this sequence is a woman in her late teens or twenties in good health and CMV-seronegative. CDR3 region: CASSQDWTMRTEAETQYF. The DNA for the CDR3 is TGCGCCAGCAGCCAAGATTGGACTATGAGGACGGAAGCGGAGACCCAGTACTTC.